These 28 T cell receptor beta chains share one sample of origin, sequenced in a study of cytomegalovirus exposure and HLA in healthy donors. Primers included in the PCR were 60 Vbeta and 13 Jbeta primers. Assay: immunoSEQ multiplex PCR; the TCRdb copy retains only in-frame clones and omits some. This table has about 76,000 clones, more than 60% appearing once. Sequencing input: PBMCs. The receptors were gathered from a male donor in good health and CMV-seropositive.

This chain joins TRBV6-1 and TRBJ2-1; D gene uncertain. From germline, CDR1 is MNHNS and CDR2 SASEGT. The length of the CDR3 is 15 residues. Trimming took off 2 bases at V and 6 bases at J, with 14 bases between the two ends. CDR3 loop: CASSESPGTFNEQFF. CDR3 DNA sequence: TGTGCCAGCAGTGAAAGTCCAGGCACTTTCAATGAGCAGTTCTTC.

This clone has only one observation. This rearrangement joins TRBV30 to TRBJ1-4, with D maybe TRBD1 (6 bases). Looked up from germline, CDR1 is GTSNPN and CDR2 is SVGIG (reference sequence). The V and J ends lost 3 bases and 8 bases respectively, with 13 bases between them. CDR3 size: 13 residues. The DNA of the CDR3 is TGTGCCTGGAGAAGAGAGAGGGGGGAAAAACTGTTTTTT. Translating it yields CAWRRERGEKLFF.

This chain uses TRBV18 with TRBJ2-1, with TRBD2 matching 12 bases. This CDR3 is 16 amino acids long. Germline trimming cut 3 bases from V and 6 bases from J; bases unmatched to any gene: 6. Germline loops: CDR1 KGHSH, CDR2 LQKENI. The chain's CDR3 is CASSPRLAGVSNEQFF. CDR3 sequence (DNA): TGTGCCAGCTCACCCAGACTAGCGGGAGTAAGCAATGAGCAGTTCTTC.

The V call is TRBV4-2, the J call TRBJ2-2; D is possibly TRBD2 (6 bases). The V end was cut by 1 base, the J end by 0 bases, with 9 bases between. Per the germline V gene, CDR1 is LGHNA and CDR2 is YNFKEQ. The CDR3 is made up of 16 amino acids. CDR3 DNA: TGTGCCAGCAGCCAAGCCGGGAGCGCGAACACCGGGGAGCTGTTTTTT. Protein product: CASSQAGSANTGELFF.

The genes are TRBV5-1 and TRBJ2-3, with 8 bases lining up with TRBD1. CDR1 is SGHRS, CDR2 YFSETQ, per germline. The ends lost 4 bases at V and 2 bases at J; junction bases unmatched: 18. The CDR3 totals 19 residues. CDR3 sequence reads: CASSGIPGDRQLVTDTQYF. CDR3 nucleotides: TGCGCCAGCAGCGGAATTCCTGGGGACAGGCAATTAGTCACAGATACGCAGTATTTT.

The J gene is TRBJ1-2, the V gene TRBV7-9; D is ambiguous. V was clipped by 2 bases and J by 3 bases, with 4 bases between them. CDR1 and CDR2 (germline): SEHNR, FQNEAQ (reference sequence). The CDR3 extends over 12 amino acids. CDR3 sequence reads: CASSLSDYGYTF. The DNA of the CDR3 is TGTGCCAGCAGCTTATCCGACTATGGCTACACCTTC.

This chain uses TRBV7-6 with TRBJ2-2, with a possible D match to TRBD1 (6 bases). V lost 5 bases and J 2 bases, leaving 15 bases between the germline ends. The CDR3 length is 16 residues. CDR1 and CDR2 (germline): SGHVS, FNYEAQ. The CDR3 is CASSPTGSLNTGELFF. CDR3 in DNA: TGTGCCAGCAGCCCCACAGGGAGTTTAAACACCGGGGAGCTGTTTTTT.

V gene TRBV7-9 combines with J gene TRBJ2-7; D is possibly TRBD2 (6 bases). Per the germline V gene, CDR1 is SEHNR and CDR2 is FQNEAQ (reference sequence). The CDR3 totals 18 residues. V gave up 4 bases and J gave up 5 bases, with 27 bases separating them. CDR3 coding DNA: TGTGCCAGCAGCTCACTTCCGGGACTTCGGGCGATTCCGGACGAGCAGTACTTC. It is translated as CASSSLPGLRAIPDEQYF.

The J gene is TRBJ2-5, the V gene TRBV19, with D possibly being TRBD1 (6 bases). The V gene's germline CDR1 is LNHDA and CDR2 SQIVND (reference sequence). Trimming shortened V by 9 bases and J by 10 bases, and 12 bases separated the two germline ends. The CDR3 sequence is 10 residues long. The CDR3 region is CARMGQHQYF. The DNA of the CDR3 is TGTGCCAGGATGGGACAACACCAGTACTTC.

The V call is TRBV28, the J call TRBJ1-1; D remains ambiguous. The germline V gene encodes CDR1 MDHEN and CDR2 SYDVKM. Trimming stripped 7 bases from V and 0 bases from J, with 6 bases between. CDR3 length: 12 amino acids. CDR3 sequence (DNA): TGTGCCAGCATCACAGTGAACACTGAAGCTTTCTTT. Translation gives CASITVNTEAFF.

This sequence joins TRBV27 and TRBJ2-7; 8 bases map to TRBD1. The CDR3 consists of 17 residues. V shed 2 bases and J 0 bases; nucleotides not matched to a gene: 9. Germline assignment: CDR1 MNHEY and CDR2 SMNVEV (reference sequence). CDR3: CASSLRLRDRSSYEQYF. CDR3 in DNA: TGTGCCAGCAGTTTACGACTCCGGGACAGGAGCTCCTACGAGCAGTACTTC.

This chain joins TRBV27 and TRBJ2-1; D is perhaps TRBD1 (5 bases). Germline assignment: CDR1 MNHEY and CDR2 SMNVEV (reference sequence). The V end lost 4 bases, the J end lost 9 bases, and 10 bases lay between the germline ends. The CDR3 runs to 12 residues. Here the CDR3 DNA reads TGTGCCAGCAGTTCCCAGGGCCGTGAGCAGTTCTTC. Its translation is CASSSQGREQFF.

The gene calls are TRBV19 and TRBJ2-6, with D possibly being TRBD1 (5 bases). Germline CDR1 and CDR2: LNHDA and SQIVND (reference sequence). V lost 7 bases and J lost 2, with 15 bases in between. The CDR3 extends over 16 amino acids. The CDR3 sequence: CASTKGWAAGANVLTF. The CDR3 DNA reads as TGTGCCAGTACCAAGGGGTGGGCAGCTGGGGCCAACGTCCTGACTTTC.

This clone has a single count. The chain combines TRBV4-1 with TRBJ2-1, with a weak D call TRBD2 (5 bases). This CDR3 is built from 14 residues. The germline V and J ends were trimmed by 3 bases and 3 bases, with 9 bases remaining between them. Germline assignment: CDR1 MGHRA and CDR2 YSYEKL. In DNA form, the CDR3 reads TGCGCCAGCAGCCAGTTGGGGAGCTACAATGAGCAGTTCTTC. The encoded protein is CASSQLGSYNEQFF.

A word on this clone: This specimen includes other DNA sequences encoding the same CDR3. V and J are TRBV6-5 and TRBJ2-7, with D possibly matching TRBD2 (6 bases). V was pared by 6 bases and J by 4 bases, with 19 bases between. Germline CDR1 is MNHEY and CDR2 is SVGAGI. CDR3 length equals 15 residues. Here the CDR3 reads CASRDSGGPIYEQYF. CDR3 nucleotides: TGTGCCAGCAGAGACAGCGGAGGGCCGATTTACGAGCAGTACTTC.

The rearrangement links TRBV6-1 to TRBJ2-7; weak D call: TRBD2 (5 bases). The ends were cut back, 6 bases at V and 0 bases at J, with 12 bases in the middle. CDR3 length: 14 residues. The V gene's germline CDR1 is MNHNS and CDR2 SASEGT. CDR3 coding DNA: TGTGCCAGCAGGGATTTAGCGACCTCCTACGAGCAGTACTTC. Encoded protein: CASRDLATSYEQYF.

CDR3 nucleotide sequence: TGTGCCAGCAGCCCCCGTGGACAGACATTCGATGAAGCTTTCTTT. This translates into CASSPRGQTFDEAFF. V usage is TRBV7-2 and J usage is TRBJ1-1, with D possibly TRBD1 on 6 matching bases. CDR1 is SGHTA and CDR2 is FQGNSA in the germline V gene. V lost 5 bases to trimming and J lost 7 bases, with 20 bases between them. The CDR3 extends over 15 amino acids.

V usage is TRBV28 and J usage is TRBJ2-7, with D possibly being TRBD2 (6 bases). Deletions cut 6 bases from V and 1 base from J, with 16 bases between. This CDR3 contains 15 residues. Germline CDR1 is MDHEN and CDR2 is SYDVKM. CDR3 in DNA: TGTGCCAGCAGCCGGGGCGCGAGCGGGTCCTACGAGCAGTACTTC. It specifies CASSRGASGSYEQYF.

A few counts support this clone. This chain connects TRBV4-2 to TRBJ1-3, with a weak D call TRBD1 (6 bases). From germline, CDR1 is LGHNA and CDR2 YNFKEQ. V was shortened by 0 bases and J by 1 base, with 10 bases between the two germline ends. The length of the CDR3 is 16 residues. DNA of the CDR3: TGTGCCAGCAGCCAAGATCCCGGGACATCTGGAAACACCATATATTTT. Translating gives CASSQDPGTSGNTIYF.

This clone was seen more than once but under ten times. The chain joins TRBV4-3 to TRBJ2-3, with 12 bases fitting TRBD1. Germline loops: CDR1 LGHNA, CDR2 YSLEER. The V and J ends lost 3 bases and 5 bases, in that order; junction bases with no gene match: 6. The CDR3 length is 16 residues. This chain's CDR3 is CASSQTGQGARDTQYF. The CDR3 DNA follows: TGCGCCAGCAGCCAGACGGGACAGGGGGCAAGAGATACGCAGTATTTT.

This chain links TRBV9 with TRBJ2-2; TRBD2 matches 10 bases. V shed 6 bases, J shed 5 bases, and the junction held 19 bases outside the gene matches. CDR3 length: 19 amino acids. Germline V gene sequence: CDR1 SGDLS, CDR2 YYNGEE. The CDR3 loop reads CASTARGGLAGEKTGELFF. The CDR3 DNA reads TGTGCCAGCACCGCCCGGGGGGGTCTAGCGGGAGAGAAGACCGGGGAGCTGTTTTTT.

The V gene is TRBV18, the J gene TRBJ2-3, with TRBD2 identical over 9 bases. Germline values: CDR1 KGHSH, CDR2 LQKENI. With 4 bases clipped from V and 2 bases from J, the junction kept 4 bases outside the gene matches. The CDR3 loop spans 15 amino acids. CDR3 loop: CASSQSSGVTDTQYF. The CDR3 DNA is TGTGCCAGCTCACAGTCTAGCGGGGTCACAGATACGCAGTATTTT.

This chain uses TRBV7-9 with TRBJ2-3; 14 nucleotides line up with TRBD2. The J segment lost 3 bases and the V segment lost 5 bases, leaving 7 bases of the junction unmatched. This CDR3 spans 17 amino acids. The germline V gene has CDR1 SEHNR and CDR2 FQNEAQ (reference sequence). CDR3 bases: TGTGCCAGCAGCGCCGGACTAGCGGGAGGACGAACAGATACGCAGTATTTT. As protein: CASSAGLAGGRTDTQYF.

This clone was counted only a few times. This chain links TRBV7-6 with TRBJ2-1; 9 bases map to TRBD2. CDR1 is SGHVS, CDR2 FNYEAQ, per germline. The junction had 3 bases not matched to a gene; V was cut back by 1 base and J by 5 bases. This CDR3 comprises 15 residues. The CDR3 DNA reads as TGTGCCAGCAGCTTAGTGACTAGCGGAGACAATGAGCAGTTCTTC. This encodes CASSLVTSGDNEQFF.

The genes are TRBV5-6 and TRBJ2-1; D is perhaps TRBD2 (6 bases). The CDR3 spans 16 residues. Germline V gene lookup returns CDR1 SGHDT and CDR2 YYEEEE. Trimming removed 0 bases from V and 4 bases from J, with 14 bases in between. The CDR3 DNA reads TGTGCCAGCAGCTTGGTCGTACTAGCAGGATACAATGAGCAGTTCTTC. Its translation: CASSLVVLAGYNEQFF.

The chain joins TRBV7-9 to TRBJ2-1; 10 bases match TRBD2. Germline V CDR1 and CDR2: SEHNR, FQNEAQ (reference sequence). V trimming: 7 bases; J trimming: 4 bases; junction bases outside the gene matches: 4. There are 14 residues in the CDR3. The DNA for the CDR3 is TGTGCCAGCATCCAGACTAGCGGGTACAATGAGCAGTTCTTC. It codes for CASIQTSGYNEQFF. Full variable domain (outside the CDR3, taken from reference TRBV7-9 and TRBJ2-1): DTGVSQNPRHKITKRGQNVTFRCDPISEHNRLYWYRQTLGQGPEFLTYFQNEAQLEKSRLLSDRFSAERPKGSFSTLEIQRTEQGDSAMYLCASIQTSGYNEQFFGPGTRLTVL.

V gene TRBV6-6 combines with J gene TRBJ2-7, with 7 bases lining up with TRBD2. The CDR3 is 14 amino acids. Germline V gene sequence: CDR1 MNHNY, CDR2 SVGAGI (reference sequence). Unmatched junction bases numbered 1, after V lost 2 bases and J lost 0 bases. The CDR3 coding sequence is TGTGCCAGCAGTTACGGGACTATCTCCTACGAGCAGTACTTC. Translating gives CASSYGTISYEQYF.

Worth noting for this clone: The sample carries other DNA sequences with the same CDR3. V gene TRBV5-1 combines with J gene TRBJ1-5, with a possible D match to TRBD1 (6 bases). The CDR3 is made up of 14 amino acids. CDR1 is SGHRS, CDR2 YFSETQ, per germline. Trimming pared 0 bases from V and 4 bases from J, leaving 8 bases between. This chain's CDR3 is CASSLEGGNQPQHF. The CDR3 DNA reads as TGCGCCAGCAGCTTGGAAGGGGGAAATCAGCCCCAGCATTTT.